This TCR beta chain was retrieved from a study of T cell responses to AZD1222 COVID-19 vaccine. Study observations and caveats: Recipients of AZD1222 seropositive at baseline numbered only 5 to 7.

Trimming cost V 3 bases and J 7 bases, with 7 bases left between them. The CDR3 totals 12 residues. Method: immunoSEQ multiplex PCR; TCRdb's copy keeps in-frame clones and lacks some. The sample records 15,000 to 20,000 clones, approximately 81% being singletons. Comment on this clone: Its antigen is as yet unknown.

This clonotype was obtained from an adult who received the AZD1222 COVID-19 vaccine. Sequenced material: peripheral blood, taken 28 days after the second AZD1222 dose. The chain combines TRBV12-3 or TRBV12-4 with TRBJ2-4, with D perhaps TRBD2 (5 bases). The CDR3 protein is CASSLDLNIQYF. The CDR3 DNA reads as TGTGCCAGCAGTTTGGACTTGAACATTCAGTACTTC.